The source of this T cell receptor (beta chain) is a study of metastatic and nonmetastatic thyroid tumors. Background on the study: For malignant and benign thyroid patients, tumor or nodule tissue and blood were the sources whose repertoires were compared.

Not a single patient had been given any form of treatment at any point before undergoing thyroid surgery. For this clone: Its specificity is not known.

General study results and limits: It was reportedly found that TCR beta diversity was significantly higher in malignant thyroid tumors than in benign nodules, a difference seen in both blood and tumor samples.

In the original analysis: Clinicopathological groups of papillary thyroid cancer showed CDR3 differences that were used to build a distant-metastasis classifier. TCRdb used MiXCR to call clones anew from the PCR reads. Here the V and J calls rest on TCRdb's processing, not on the authors' analysis. Of about 21,000 clones in the sample, 15% to 20% are singletons; the top ten hold 20% to 25%. Material: blood. The sequence came from a male donor with papillary thyroid cancer or a benign thyroid nodule (not recorded which). Some clones in this sample may be carry-over from other donors' samples.

This CDR3 reads CASSFPTSGNEQFF. The CDR3 DNA sequence: TGTGCCAGCAGTTTCCCGACTAGCGGGAATGAGCAGTTCTTC. The V and J genes are TRBV27 and TRBJ2-1, with 10 bases fitting TRBD2. This CDR3 region has 14 residues. V was pared by 3 bases and J by 7 bases, with 3 bases of the junction left unmatched. Germline V gene lookup returns CDR1 MNHEY and CDR2 SMNVEV (reference sequence).